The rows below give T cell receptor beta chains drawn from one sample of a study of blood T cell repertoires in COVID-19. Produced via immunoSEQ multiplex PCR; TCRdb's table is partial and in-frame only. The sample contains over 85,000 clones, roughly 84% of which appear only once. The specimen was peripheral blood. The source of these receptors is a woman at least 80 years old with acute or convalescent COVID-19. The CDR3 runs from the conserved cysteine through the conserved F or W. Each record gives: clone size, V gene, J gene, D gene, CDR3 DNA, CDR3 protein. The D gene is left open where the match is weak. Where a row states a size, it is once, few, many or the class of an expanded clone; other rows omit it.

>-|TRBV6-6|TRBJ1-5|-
TGTGCCAGCACCCGACAGGATCGCCAGCCCCAGCATTTT
CASTRQDRQPQHF
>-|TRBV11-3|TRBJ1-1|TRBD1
TGTGCCAGCAGCTTAGGTTCGGCAGGGGGTTCTGAAGCTTTCTTT
CASSLGSAGGSEAFF
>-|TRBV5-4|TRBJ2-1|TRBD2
TGTGCCAGCAGCCCTCCAAAAAAGCGGGGGCACAATGAGCAGTTCTTC
CASSPPKKRGHNEQFF
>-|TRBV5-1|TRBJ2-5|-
TGCGCCAGCAGCTTGGGGCAGGGGACCGGCGAGACCCAGTACTTC
CASSLGQGTGETQYF
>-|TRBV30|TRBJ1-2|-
TGTGCCTGGAACGGCGGGAACTATGGCTACACCTTC
CAWNGGNYGYTF
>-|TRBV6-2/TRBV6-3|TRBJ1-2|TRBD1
TGTGCCAGCAGTCCGCAGGGGGGATATGGCTACACCTTC
CASSPQGGYGYTF
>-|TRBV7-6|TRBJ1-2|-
TGTGCCAGCAGCTTAGATGCGGGCGCGATGGTCAGCCTATTCTTC
CASSLDAGAMVSLFF
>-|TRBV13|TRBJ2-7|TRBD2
TGTGCCAGCAGCTTAGCGGCCAGCGGGGGCTCCTACGAGCAGTACTTC
CASSLAASGGSYEQYF
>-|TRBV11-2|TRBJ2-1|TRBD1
TGTGCCAGCAGCTTGGGACAGTCCTACAATGAGCAGTTCTTC
CASSLGQSYNEQFF
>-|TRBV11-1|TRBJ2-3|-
TGTGCCAGCAGCGCGTCTAGCGTAGAGGTTAGGGATACGCAGTATTTT
CASSASSVEVRDTQYF
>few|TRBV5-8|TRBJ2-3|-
TGTGCCAGCAGCTTGGCAGGGGTGATAGATACGCAGTATTTT
CASSLAGVIDTQYF
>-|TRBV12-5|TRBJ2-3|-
TGTGCTAGTGGTTTGCCCCTTTCCACAGATACGCAGTATTTT
CASGLPLSTDTQYF
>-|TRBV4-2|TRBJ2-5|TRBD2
TGTGCCAGCAGCCCTCGGGCTAGCGGCTTCCAAGAGACCCAGTACTTC
CASSPRASGFQETQYF
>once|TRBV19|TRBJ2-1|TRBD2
TGTGCCAGTAGTTTGGAACTAGCGCGTATCTCCTACAATGAGCAGTTCTTC
CASSLELARISYNEQFF
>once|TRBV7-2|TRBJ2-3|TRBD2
TGTGCCAGCAGCTTGTCGGGACTAGCGAGAGATACGCAGTATTTT
CASSLSGLARDTQYF
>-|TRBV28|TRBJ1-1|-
TGTGCCAGCAGTCCCGGAGGTCGGGAAGCTTTCTTT
CASSPGGREAFF
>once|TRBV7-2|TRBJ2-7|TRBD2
TGTGCCAGCAGCTACCAAAGTAGCGGGGGAGCGCGGGGGCAGTACTTC
CASSYQSSGGARGQYF
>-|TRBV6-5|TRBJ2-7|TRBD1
TGTGCCAGCAGCCGTGGACAGGGAAACGCCGAGCAGTACTTC
CASSRGQGNAEQYF
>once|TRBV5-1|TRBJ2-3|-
TGCGCCAGCAGCTTGGGGGGCCTTGATACGCAGTATTTT
CASSLGGLDTQYF
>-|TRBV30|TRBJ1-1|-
TGTGCCTGGGTGCCCCGGGGAGCTGAAGCTTTCTTT
CAWVPRGAEAFF
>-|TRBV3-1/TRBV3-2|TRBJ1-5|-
TGTGCCAGCAGCCAAGGGAAGGGGAATAGCAATCAGCCCCAGCATTTT
CASSQGKGNSNQPQHF
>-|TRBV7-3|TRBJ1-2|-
TGTGCCAGCAGCCCCCCAGGAGGGGGCTACACCTTC
CASSPPGGGYTF
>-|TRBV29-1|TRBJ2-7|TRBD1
TGCAGCGTCCTTACCCCGGGACAGGGGGCAGACGAGCAGTACTTC
CSVLTPGQGADEQYF
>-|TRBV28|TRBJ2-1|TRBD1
TGTGCCAGCAGGAAACACAGGGGCGCCGACTACAATGAGCAGTTCTTC
CASRKHRGADYNEQFF
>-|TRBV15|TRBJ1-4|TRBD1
TGTGCCACCAGCAGGACAGGGACTAATGAAAAACTGTTTTTT
CATSRTGTNEKLFF
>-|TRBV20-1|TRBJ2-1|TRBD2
TGCAGTGCTAGTGCAAGCGGGGGGATCGATTACAATGAGCAGTTCTTC
CSASASGGIDYNEQFF
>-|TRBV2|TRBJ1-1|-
TGTGCCAGCAGTGACAGGGTTTACACTGAAGCTTTCTTT
CASSDRVYTEAFF
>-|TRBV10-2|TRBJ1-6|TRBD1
TGCGCCAGCAGTGAGTCCCCAGGGGGCCGAACCCCTTCACCCCTCCACTTT
CASSESPGGRTPSPLHF
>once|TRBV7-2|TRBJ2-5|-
TGTGCCAGCAGCCTAGACTTCTATAAAGAGACCCAGTACTTC
CASSLDFYKETQYF
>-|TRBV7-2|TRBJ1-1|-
TGTGCCAGCAGCTTAAGGGTAGGGGACACTGAAGCTTTCTTT
CASSLRVGDTEAFF
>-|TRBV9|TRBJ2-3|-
TGTGCCAGCACAGGAACGGGAGTAGCAGATACGCAGTATTTT
CASTGTGVADTQYF
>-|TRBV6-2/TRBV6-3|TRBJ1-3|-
TGTGCCAGCAGTTACAGCAGGCGCTCTGGAAACACCATATATTTT
CASSYSRRSGNTIYF
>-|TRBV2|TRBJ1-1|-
TGTGCCAGCAGTCCTGTGTGGGGGGGGAACACTGAAGCTTTCTTT
CASSPVWGGNTEAFF
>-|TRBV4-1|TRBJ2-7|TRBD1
TGCGCCAGCAGCCAAGAATGGGGGACAGAAAACTACGAGCAGTACTTC
CASSQEWGTENYEQYF
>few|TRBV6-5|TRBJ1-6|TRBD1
TGTGCCAGCAGTTACACGACAGGGTCTCATAATTCACCCCTCCACTTT
CASSYTTGSHNSPLHF
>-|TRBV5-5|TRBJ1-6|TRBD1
TGTGCCAGCAGCTCCTATCCCCCGGGACAGATGAATTCACCCCTCCACTTT
CASSSYPPGQMNSPLHF
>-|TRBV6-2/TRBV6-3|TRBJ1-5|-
TGTGCCAGCAGTTACCTACAGGGAGAGCAGCCCCAGCATTTT
CASSYLQGEQPQHF
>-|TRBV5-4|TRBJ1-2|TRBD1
TGTGCCAGCAGTCAGACAGGGGAAAACGGCTACACCTTC
CASSQTGENGYTF
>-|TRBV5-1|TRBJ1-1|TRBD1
TGCGCCAGCAGCCGAACTCAGGGGGTGAACACTGAAGCTTTCTTT
CASSRTQGVNTEAFF
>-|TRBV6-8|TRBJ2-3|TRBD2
TGTGCCAGCAGTCACCTAGCGGGGGGATACACAGATACGCAGTATTTT
CASSHLAGGYTDTQYF